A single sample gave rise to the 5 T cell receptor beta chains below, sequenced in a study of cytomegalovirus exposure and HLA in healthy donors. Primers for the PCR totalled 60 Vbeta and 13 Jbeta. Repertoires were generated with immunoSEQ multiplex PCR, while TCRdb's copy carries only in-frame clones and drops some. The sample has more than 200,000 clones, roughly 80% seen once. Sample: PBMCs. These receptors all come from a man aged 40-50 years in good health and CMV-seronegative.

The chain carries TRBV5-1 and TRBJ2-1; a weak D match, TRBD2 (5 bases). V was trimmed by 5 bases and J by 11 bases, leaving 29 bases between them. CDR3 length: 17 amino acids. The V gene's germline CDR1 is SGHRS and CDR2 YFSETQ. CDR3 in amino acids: CASSGGALVRAMNQQFF. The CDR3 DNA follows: TGCGCCAGCAGTGGAGGAGCTCTCGTTAGGGCAATGAATCAGCAGTTCTTC.

The CDR3 loop is CAISGGQGYEQYF. CDR3 nucleotide sequence: TGTGCCATCAGTGGAGGACAGGGCTACGAGCAGTACTTC. The rearrangement links TRBV10-3 to TRBJ2-7; 8 bases are a match to TRBD1. The CDR3 has 13 residues. Trimming took 4 bases from V and 3 from J; bases not matched to a gene: 2. The V gene's germline CDR1 is ENHRY and CDR2 SYGVKD.

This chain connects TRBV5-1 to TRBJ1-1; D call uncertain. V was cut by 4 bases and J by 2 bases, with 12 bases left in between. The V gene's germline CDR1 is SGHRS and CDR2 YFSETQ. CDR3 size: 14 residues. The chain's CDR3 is CASSPGGKNTEAFF. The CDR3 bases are TGCGCCAGCAGCCCTGGAGGGAAAAACACTGAAGCTTTCTTT.

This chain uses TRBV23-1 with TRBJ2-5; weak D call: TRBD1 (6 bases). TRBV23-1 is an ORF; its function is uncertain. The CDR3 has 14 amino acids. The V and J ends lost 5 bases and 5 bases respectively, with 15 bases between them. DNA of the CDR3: TGCGCCAGCAGTAAGACCAGGGGTAAGGAGACCCAGTACTTC. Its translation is CASSKTRGKETQYF.

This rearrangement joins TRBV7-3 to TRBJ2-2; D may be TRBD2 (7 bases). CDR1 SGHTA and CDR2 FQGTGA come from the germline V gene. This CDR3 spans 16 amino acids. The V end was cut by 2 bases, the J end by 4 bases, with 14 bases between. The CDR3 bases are TGTGCCAGCAGCTTAGGGGGGGCCATGGGCACCGGGGAGCTGTTTTTT. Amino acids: CASSLGGAMGTGELFF.